This T cell receptor beta chain emerged from a study of tumor-infiltrating lymphocytes in localized non-small cell lung cancer. Study-level results: Technical variation could not be separated from intratumor heterogeneity here.

A word on this clone: No antigen is known for it.

Profiled with immunoSEQ multiplex PCR; TCRdb holds only in-frame clones, not every one. The table lists 9,000 to 15,000 clones, roughly 76% of them singletons. With 1 base clipped from V and 2 bases from J, the junction kept 7 bases outside the gene matches. CDR3 size: 16 residues. Germline V lookup: CDR1 SGHTA, CDR2 FQGNSA. This rearrangement joins TRBV7-2 to TRBJ1-2; 7 bases line up with TRBD1. This TCR derives from a human donor with non-small cell lung cancer. The sample taken for sequencing was uninvolved lung tissue not adjacent to the tumor. This CDR3 reads CASSLGPRQGNYGYTF. The DNA of the CDR3 is TGTGCCAGCAGCTTAGGTCCCCGACAGGGCAACTATGGCTACACCTTC.